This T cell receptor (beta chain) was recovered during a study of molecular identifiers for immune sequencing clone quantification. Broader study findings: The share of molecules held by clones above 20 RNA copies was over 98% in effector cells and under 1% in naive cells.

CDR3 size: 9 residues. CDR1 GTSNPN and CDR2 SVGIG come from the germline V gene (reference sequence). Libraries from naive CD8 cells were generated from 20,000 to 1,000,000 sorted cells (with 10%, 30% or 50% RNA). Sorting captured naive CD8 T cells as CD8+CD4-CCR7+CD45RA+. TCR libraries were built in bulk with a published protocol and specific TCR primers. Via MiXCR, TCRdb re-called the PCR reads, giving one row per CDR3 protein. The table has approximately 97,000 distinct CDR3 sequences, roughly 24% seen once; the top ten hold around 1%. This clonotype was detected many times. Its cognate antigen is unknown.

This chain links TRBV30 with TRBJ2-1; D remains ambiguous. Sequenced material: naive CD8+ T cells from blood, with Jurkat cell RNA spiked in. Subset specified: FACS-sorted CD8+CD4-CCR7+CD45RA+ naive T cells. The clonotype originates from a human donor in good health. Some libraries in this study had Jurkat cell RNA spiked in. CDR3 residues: CASFYEQFF. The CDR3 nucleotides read TGTGCTAGTTTCTATGAGCAGTTCTTC.